The present T cell receptor beta chain was sequenced within a study of shared clonotypes between healthy human individuals. Findings and caveats of the study: Estimated richness values were generally larger in naive subsets than in memory subsets.

CD45RO-negative cells were positively selected for CCR7, leaving out terminally differentiated effector memory CD45RA+ cells. Here immunoSEQ multiplex PCR was the method, and the copy in TCRdb shows in-frame clones only, minus some. The sample records 1.5 million to 2.5 million clones, about 95% being singletons. Notes on this clone: Its antigen is unknown.

CDR3 size: 15 residues. The junction had 7 bases not matched to a gene; V was cut back by 5 bases and J by 4 bases. The germline CDR1 and CDR2 sequences are SNHLY and FYNNEI. The TCR comes from a man between 18 and 29 years old in good health. Sequencing used naive CD8+ T cells sorted from blood. The gene calls are TRBV2 and TRBJ2-7, with TRBD1 identical over 11 bases. CDR3 sequence: CASSFGQGARYEQYF. Here the CDR3 DNA reads TGTGCCAGCAGTTTCGGACAGGGGGCGCGATACGAGCAGTACTTC.